This T cell receptor beta chain was documented in a study of T cells after yellow fever vaccination. In the study overall: Researchers used SMART-Seq v4 Ultra Low Input to prepare fractions that had low cell numbers.

Trimming pared 5 bases from V and 3 bases from J, leaving 14 bases between. The germline V gene encodes CDR1 MNHNS and CDR2 SASEGT. The CDR3 is made up of 14 amino acids. With regard to this clonotype: Its specificity is unknown.

General study points: Across the CD4 and CD8 compartments, a small share of clonotypes was present in both.

TCRdb reprocessed the 5' RACE reads with MiXCR, giving one entry per CDR3 protein. This table has 200,000 to 250,000 distinct CDR3 sequences, 6% to 7.5% appearing once. This TCR derives from a young man who received the YFV17D yellow fever vaccine. The sequenced sample was CD4+ T cells sorted from PBMCs, obtained 15 days after the yellow fever booster vaccination. This chain uses TRBV6-1 with TRBJ2-7; D might be TRBD1 (5 bases). CDR3 sequence (DNA): TGTGCCAGCAGTCGAACCTTGGACATCTACGAGCAGTACTTC. Protein: CASSRTLDIYEQYF.